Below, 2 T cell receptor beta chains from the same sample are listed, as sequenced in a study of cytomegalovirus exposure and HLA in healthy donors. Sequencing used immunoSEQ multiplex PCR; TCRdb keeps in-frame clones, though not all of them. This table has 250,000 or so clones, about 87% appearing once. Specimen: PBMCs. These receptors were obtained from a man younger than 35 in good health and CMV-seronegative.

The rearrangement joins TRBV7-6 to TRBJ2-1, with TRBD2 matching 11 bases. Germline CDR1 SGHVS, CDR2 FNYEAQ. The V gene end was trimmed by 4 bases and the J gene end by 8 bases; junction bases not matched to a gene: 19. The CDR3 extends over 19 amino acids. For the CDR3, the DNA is TGTGCCAGCAGCTCTCCAATAACCTCATTAGCGGGAGGGAGAGATGAGCAGTTCTTC. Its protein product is CASSSPITSLAGGRDEQFF. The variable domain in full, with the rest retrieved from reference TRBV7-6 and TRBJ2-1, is GAGVSQSPRYKVTKRGQDVALRCDPISGHVSLYWYRQALGQGPEFLTYFNYEAQQDKSGLPNDRFSAERPEGSISTLTIQRTEQRDSAMYRCASSSPITSLAGGRDEQFFGPGTRLTVL.

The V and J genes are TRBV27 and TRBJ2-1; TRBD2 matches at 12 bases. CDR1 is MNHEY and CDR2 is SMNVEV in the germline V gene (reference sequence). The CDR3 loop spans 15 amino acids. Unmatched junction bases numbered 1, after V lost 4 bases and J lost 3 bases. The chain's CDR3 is CASSSSGGVYNEQFF. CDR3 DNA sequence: TGTGCCAGCAGTTCTAGCGGGGGGGTCTACAATGAGCAGTTCTTC.